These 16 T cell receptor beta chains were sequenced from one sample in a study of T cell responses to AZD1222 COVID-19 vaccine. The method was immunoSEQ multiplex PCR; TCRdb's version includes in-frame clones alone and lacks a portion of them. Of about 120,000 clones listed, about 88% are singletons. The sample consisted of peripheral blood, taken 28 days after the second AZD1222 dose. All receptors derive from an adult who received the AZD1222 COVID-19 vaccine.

The CDR3 sequence: CASSDRVLAYEQYF. DNA of the CDR3: TGTGCCAGCAGTGATCGAGTCCTAGCCTACGAGCAGTACTTC. This rearrangement joins TRBV6-1 to TRBJ2-7; D gene uncertain. In germline, CDR1 is MNHNS, CDR2 SASEGT. This CDR3 spans 14 amino acids. The V end was cut by 3 bases, the J end by 2 bases, with 11 bases between.

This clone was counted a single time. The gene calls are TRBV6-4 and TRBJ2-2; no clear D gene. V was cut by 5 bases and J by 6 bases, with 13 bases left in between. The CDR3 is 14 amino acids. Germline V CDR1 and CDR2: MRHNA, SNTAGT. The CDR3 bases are TGTGCCAGCAGTCGAGACCCCGAGGCCGGGGAGCTGTTTTTT. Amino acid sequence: CASSRDPEAGELFF.

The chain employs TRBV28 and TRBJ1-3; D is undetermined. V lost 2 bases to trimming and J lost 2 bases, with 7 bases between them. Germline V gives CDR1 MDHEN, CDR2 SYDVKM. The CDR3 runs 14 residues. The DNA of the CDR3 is TGTGCCAGCAGTTTAGTCGCTACTGGAAACACCATATATTTT. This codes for CASSLVATGNTIYF.

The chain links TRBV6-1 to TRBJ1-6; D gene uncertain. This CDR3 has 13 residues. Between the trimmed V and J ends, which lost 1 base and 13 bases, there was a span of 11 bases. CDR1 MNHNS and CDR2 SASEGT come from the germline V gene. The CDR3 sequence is CASSEVSEKPLHF. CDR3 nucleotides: TGTGCCAGCAGTGAAGTGTCGGAGAAGCCCCTCCACTTT.

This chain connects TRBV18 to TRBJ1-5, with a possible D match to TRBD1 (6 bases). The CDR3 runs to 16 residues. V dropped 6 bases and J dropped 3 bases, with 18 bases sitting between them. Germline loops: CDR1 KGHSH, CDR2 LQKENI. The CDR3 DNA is TGTGCCAGCTCCTGGGGGCCACTTCCCCTCAATCAGCCCCAGCATTTT. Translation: CASSWGPLPLNQPQHF.

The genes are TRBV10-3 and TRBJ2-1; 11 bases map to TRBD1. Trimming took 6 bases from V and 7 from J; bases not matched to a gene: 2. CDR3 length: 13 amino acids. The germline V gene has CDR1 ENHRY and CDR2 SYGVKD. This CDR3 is CAIRGQGVNEQFF. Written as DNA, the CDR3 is TGTGCCATCAGGGGACAGGGGGTAAATGAGCAGTTCTTC.

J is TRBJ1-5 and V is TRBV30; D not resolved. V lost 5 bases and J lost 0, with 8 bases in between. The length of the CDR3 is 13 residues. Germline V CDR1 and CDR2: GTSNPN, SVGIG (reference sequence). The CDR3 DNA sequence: TGTGCCTGGGCCAGACATAGCAATCAGCCCCAGCATTTT. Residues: CAWARHSNQPQHF.

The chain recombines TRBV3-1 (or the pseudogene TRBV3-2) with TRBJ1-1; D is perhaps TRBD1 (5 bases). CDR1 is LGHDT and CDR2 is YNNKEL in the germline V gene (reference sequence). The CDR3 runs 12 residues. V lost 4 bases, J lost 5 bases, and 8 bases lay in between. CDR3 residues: CASSPPGTEAFF. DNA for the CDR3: TGTGCCAGCAGCCCGCCAGGGACTGAAGCTTTCTTT.

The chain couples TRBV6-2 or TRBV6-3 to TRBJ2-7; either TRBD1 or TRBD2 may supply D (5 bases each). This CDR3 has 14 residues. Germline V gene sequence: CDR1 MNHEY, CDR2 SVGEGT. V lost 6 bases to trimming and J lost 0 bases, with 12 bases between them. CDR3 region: CASSHPGSSYEQYF. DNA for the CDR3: TGTGCCAGCAGCCACCCAGGGAGCTCCTACGAGCAGTACTTC.

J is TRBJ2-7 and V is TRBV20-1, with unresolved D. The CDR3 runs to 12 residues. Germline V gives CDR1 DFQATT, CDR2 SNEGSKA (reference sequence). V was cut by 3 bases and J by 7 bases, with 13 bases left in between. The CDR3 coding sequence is TGCAGTGCTAGTACCCGCTTGAAAGAGCAGTACTTC. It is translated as CSASTRLKEQYF.

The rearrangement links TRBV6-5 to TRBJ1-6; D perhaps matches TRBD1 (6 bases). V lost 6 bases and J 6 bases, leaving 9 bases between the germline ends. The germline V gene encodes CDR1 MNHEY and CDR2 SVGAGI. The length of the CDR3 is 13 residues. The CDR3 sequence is CASREDSNSPLHF. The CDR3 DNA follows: TGTGCCAGCAGGGAGGACAGTAATTCACCCCTCCACTTT.

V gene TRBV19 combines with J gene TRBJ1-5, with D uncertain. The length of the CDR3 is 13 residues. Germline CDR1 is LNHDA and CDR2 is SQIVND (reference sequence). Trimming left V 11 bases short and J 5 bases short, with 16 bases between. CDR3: CASRDGEYQPQHF. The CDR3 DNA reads TGTGCCTCTCGAGACGGGGAATATCAGCCCCAGCATTTT.

The CDR3 DNA sequence: TGTGCCAGCAGTTTATGGGGTGAGCAGTACTTC. Amino acid sequence: CASSLWGEQYF. This chain uses TRBV28 with TRBJ2-7; D gene ambiguous. V lost 0 bases to trimming and J lost 7 bases, with 4 bases between them. The germline V gene encodes CDR1 MDHEN and CDR2 SYDVKM. The CDR3 loop spans 11 amino acids.

CDR3 bases: TGTGCCAGCTCACGGGGACAGGGAGGCGATGAGCAGTTCTTC. Protein sequence: CASSRGQGGDEQFF. The rearrangement links TRBV18 to TRBJ2-1; 9 bases fit TRBD1. Germline V gives CDR1 KGHSH, CDR2 LQKENI. V was pared by 4 bases and J by 8 bases, with 6 bases of the junction left unmatched. The CDR3 runs to 14 residues.

CDR3 region: CASSYRLAGGNAEQFF. CDR3 DNA sequence: TGTGCCAGCAGTTATCGATTAGCGGGGGGAAACGCTGAGCAGTTCTTC. The V and J genes are TRBV6-5 and TRBJ2-1; 10 bases are a match to TRBD2. J lost 9 bases, V lost 3 bases, and 11 bases had no gene match. This CDR3 has 16 amino acids. Germline CDR1 is MNHEY and CDR2 is SVGAGI.

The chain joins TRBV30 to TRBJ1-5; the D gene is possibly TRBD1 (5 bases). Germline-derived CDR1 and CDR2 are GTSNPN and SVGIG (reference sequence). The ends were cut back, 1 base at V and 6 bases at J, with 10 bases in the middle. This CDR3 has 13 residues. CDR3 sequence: CAWSAGGSQPQHF. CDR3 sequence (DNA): TGTGCCTGGAGTGCTGGGGGTAGTCAGCCCCAGCATTTT. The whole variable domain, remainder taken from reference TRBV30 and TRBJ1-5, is SQTIHQWPATLVQPVGSPLSLECTVEGTSNPNLYWYRQAAGRGLQLLFYSVGIGQISSEVPQNLSASRPQDRQFILSSKKLLLSDSGFYLCAWSAGGSQPQHFGDGTRLSIL.